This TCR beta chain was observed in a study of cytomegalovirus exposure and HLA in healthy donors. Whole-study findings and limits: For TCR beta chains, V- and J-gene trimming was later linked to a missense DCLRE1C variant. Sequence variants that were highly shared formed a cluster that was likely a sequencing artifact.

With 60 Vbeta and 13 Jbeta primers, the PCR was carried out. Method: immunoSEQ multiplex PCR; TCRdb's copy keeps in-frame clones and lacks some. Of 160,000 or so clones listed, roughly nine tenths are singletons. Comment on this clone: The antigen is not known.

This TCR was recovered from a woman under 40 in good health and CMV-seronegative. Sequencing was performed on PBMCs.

As DNA, the CDR3 is TGCAGCGGGAGTTACAATGAGCAGTTCTTC. Amino acid sequence: CSGSYNEQFF. V gene TRBV29-1 combines with J gene TRBJ2-1; D gene unclear. CDR1 and CDR2 from the germline V gene are SQVTM and ANQGSEA. Trimming removed 7 bases at V and 4 bases at J, with 5 bases between. The CDR3 is 10 amino acids.